The present T cell receptor (beta chain) was sequenced within a study of T cell responses to AZD1222 COVID-19 vaccine. Overall study context: Pooled in the analysis were second doses at about 4 or about 12 weeks. Overall study findings and caveats: Spike-specific TCR breadth and depth grew following two AZD1222 doses. Nearly half of spike-specific TCRs reportedly go after variant regions that carry no mutations. Regions 160-218 and 743-854 dominated among vaccine-associated CD4 TCRs spanning spike.

With regard to this clone: Its antigen is still unknown.

CDR1 and CDR2 from the germline V gene are KGHSH and LQKENI. The CDR3 loop spans 13 amino acids. Trimming pared 1 base from V and 6 bases from J, leaving 7 bases between. Profiled with immunoSEQ multiplex PCR; TCRdb holds only in-frame clones, not every one. The table lists about 160,000 clones, around nine tenths of them singletons. This TCR was recovered from an adult in good health. The specimen comprised peripheral blood, sampled on day 0 of AZD1222 vaccination. This chain connects TRBV18 to TRBJ2-1; D is possibly TRBD1 or TRBD2 (6 bases each). The CDR3 DNA reads TGTGCCAGCTCACCACAGGGGGGCAATGAGCAGTTCTTC. It codes for CASSPQGGNEQFF. Full variable domain (outside the CDR3, taken from reference TRBV18 and TRBJ2-1): NAGVMQNPRHLVRRRGQEARLRCSPMKGHSHVYWYRQLPEEGLKFMVYLQKENIIDESGMPKERFSAEFPKEGPSILRIQQVVRGDSAAYFCASSPQGGNEQFFGPGTRLTVL.